The 11 T cell receptor beta chains below were found in one sample sequenced in a study of cytomegalovirus exposure and HLA in healthy donors. PCR was performed using 60 Vbeta and 13 Jbeta primers. The repertoire was sequenced with immunoSEQ multiplex PCR; TCRdb's copy has only in-frame clones and lacks some. The data show about 200,000 clones, around 88% seen once. The sequenced sample consisted of PBMCs. Receptors were obtained from a woman aged 25-40 years in good health and CMV-seronegative.

The genes are TRBV6-6 and TRBJ2-7, with TRBD1 matching over 9 bases. Germline CDR1 reads MNHNY; CDR2 reads SVGAGI (reference sequence). With V trimmed by 6 bases and J by 4 bases, 10 bases remained unmatched. The CDR3 consists of 15 residues. CDR3 sequence: CASRPPGQGVYEQYF. The CDR3 DNA follows: TGTGCCAGCAGACCGCCGGGACAGGGAGTATACGAGCAGTACTTC.

The chain carries TRBV25-1 and TRBJ1-1; TRBD1 is a possible D gene (6 bases). V was shortened by 6 bases and J by 7 bases, with 15 bases between the two germline ends. The CDR3 is made up of 13 amino acids. Germline values: CDR1 MGHDK, CDR2 SYGVNS. The CDR3 bases are TGTGCCAGCAGATGGGGCGGACAGCTTGAAGCTTTCTTT. Amino acids: CASRWGGQLEAFF.

Only one count was recorded for this clone. The chain recombines TRBV28 with TRBJ2-1; tentatively, D is TRBD2 (6 bases). V lost 9 bases, J lost 2 bases, and 23 bases lay in between. Germline-derived CDR1 and CDR2 are MDHEN and SYDVKM. The CDR3 runs 17 residues. CDR3 nucleotides: TGTGCCAGACCCCGGGACTCAGAAGCACAAACCTACAATGAGCAGTTCTTC. Amino acid sequence: CARPRDSEAQTYNEQFF.

The chain links TRBV9 to TRBJ2-2; 9 bases map to TRBD1. The ends lost 4 bases at V and 5 bases at J; junction bases unmatched: 6. The CDR3 runs 15 residues. The germline CDR1 and CDR2 sequences are SGDLS and YYNGEE. CDR3 in DNA: TGTGCCAGCAGCTCCGGACAGGGGAAGACCGGGGAGCTGTTTTTT. Protein sequence: CASSSGQGKTGELFF.

The gene calls are TRBV7-3 and TRBJ1-2; 9 bases match TRBD1. The CDR3 sequence is 15 residues long. V shed 0 bases and J 8 bases; nucleotides not matched to a gene: 7. From germline, CDR1 is SGHTA and CDR2 FQGTGA. CDR3 nucleotide sequence: TGTGCCAGCAGCTTAACCGGGACAGGGAGCGGGGGCTACACCTTC. Translation gives CASSLTGTGSGGYTF. Using reference TRBV7-3 and TRBJ1-2 for the parts outside the CDR3, the full variable domain is GAGVSQTPSNKVTEKGKYVELRCDPISGHTALYWYRQSLGQGPEFLIYFQGTGAADDSGLPNDRFFAVRPEGSVSTLKIQRTERGDSAVYLCASSLTGTGSGGYTFGSGTRLTVV.

CDR3 bases: TGTGCCAGCAGTTCCCCGACAGGGGGGGATTCACCCCTCCACTTT. It encodes CASSSPTGGDSPLHF. The gene calls are TRBV6-1 and TRBJ1-6; 9 nucleotides align to TRBD1. CDR3 length: 15 amino acids. Trimming removed 5 bases from V and 8 bases from J; junction bases left unmatched: 7. The germline CDR1 and CDR2 sequences are MNHNS and SASEGT.

The genes are TRBV28 and TRBJ2-7; tentatively, D is TRBD1 (6 bases). Germline V lookup: CDR1 MDHEN, CDR2 SYDVKM. V lost 6 bases and J lost 4, with 10 bases in between. The CDR3 consists of 12 residues. CDR3 nucleotide sequence: TGTGCCAGCAGCCCACAGGGTTACGAGCAGTACTTC. This gives the protein CASSPQGYEQYF.

The chain has TRBV9 and TRBJ2-5, with D possibly TRBD2 on 6 matching bases. Trimming shortened V by 3 bases and J by 3 bases, and 9 bases separated the two germline ends. Germline CDR1 and CDR2: SGDLS and YYNGEE. This CDR3 is built from 13 residues. In DNA form, the CDR3 reads TGTGCCAGCAGCGGTAGCGGTGAAGAGACCCAGTACTTC. It is translated as CASSGSGEETQYF.

This rearrangement joins TRBV2 to TRBJ2-3, with D unresolved. The CDR3 spans 11 residues. Trimming left V 6 bases short and J 2 bases short, with 3 bases between. In germline, CDR1 is SNHLY, CDR2 FYNNEI. Here the CDR3 reads CASRATDTQYF. The CDR3 DNA reads TGTGCCAGCAGGGCCACAGATACGCAGTATTTT.

The V gene is TRBV7-3, the J gene TRBJ2-3; weak D call: TRBD2 (7 bases). Trimming removed 5 bases from V and 1 base from J, with 16 bases in between. The CDR3 covers 16 residues. CDR1 is SGHTA, CDR2 FQGTGA, per germline. The chain's CDR3 is CASSPQGRDGTDTQYF. Here the CDR3 DNA reads TGTGCCAGCAGCCCTCAGGGGAGGGATGGCACAGATACGCAGTATTTT.

The chain has TRBV9 and TRBJ2-5; 11 bases line up with TRBD2. Gene TRBJ2-7 matches the end of the DNA better, so the J call may be wrong. The CDR3 is made up of 17 amino acids. The germline gives CDR1 SGDLS, CDR2 YYNGEE. The CDR3 region is CASSVGRLAGGRDEQYF. DNA of the CDR3: TGTGCCAGCAGCGTAGGGCGGCTAGCGGGAGGTCGGGACGAGCAGTACTTC.